The rows below give T cell receptor beta chains drawn from one sample of a study of blood T cell repertoires in COVID-19. Sequencing was performed with immunoSEQ multiplex PCR; in TCRdb, only in-frame clones are kept and a portion is missing. This table holds hundreds of thousands of clones, about 87% found once. The sequencing input was PBMCs or T cells enriched from blood (not recorded which). The receptor source for this set is a woman aged 40 to 50 with acute COVID-19. Both conserved end residues are part of each CDR3. The order of the fields is D gene, J gene, V gene, clone size, CDR3 DNA, CDR3 protein. D genes are given only for firm matches. Clone size is not always given. Where it is, it says once, few, many or a class for expanded clones.

TRBD1,TRBJ1-5,TRBV6-2/TRBV6-3,.,TGTGCCAGCAGCCCTACGACAGGGTGGGACAATCAGCCCCAGCATTTT,CASSPTTGWDNQPQHF
.,TRBJ1-4,TRBV2,.,TGTGCCAGCAGTCAAGAGAGAGGCCTTAATGAAAAACTGTTTTTT,CASSQERGLNEKLFF
TRBD1,TRBJ1-1,TRBV30,.,TGTGCCTGGAGTGACTCTCGGACAGGGGGCTCGTGGGCTTTCTTT,CAWSDSRTGGSWAFF
.,TRBJ2-1,TRBV29-1,.,TGCAGCGTTGAATCTAGTCTGAGCAATGAGCAGTTCTTC,CSVESSLSNEQFF
.,TRBJ1-1,TRBV11-3,once,TGTGCCAGCAGCTTTTTCGCGAGTGTGGTGGACACTGAAGCTTTCTTT,CASSFFASVVDTEAFF
.,TRBJ1-4,TRBV29-1,.,TGCAGCGCCCAGGCAGGGTTCGAAAAACTGTTTTTT,CSAQAGFEKLFF
.,TRBJ2-7,TRBV27,.,TGTGCCAGCAGTTCCCTCCGACTAGGCCGTTATATAAGCTACGAGCAGTACTTC,CASSSLRLGRYISYEQYF
.,TRBJ2-7,TRBV13,.,TGTGCCAGCAGCTCCCGAAGGTGGGCCGACTCCTACGAGCAGTACTTC,CASSSRRWADSYEQYF
.,TRBJ2-1,TRBV9,.,TGTGCCAGCGGGCGAGGGAGCTCCTACAATGAGCAGTTCTTC,CASGRGSSYNEQFF
.,TRBJ2-2,TRBV5-4,.,TGTGCCAGCAGCTTTTCGGGAGTTAACACCGGGGAGCTGTTTTTT,CASSFSGVNTGELFF
.,TRBJ1-1,TRBV19,.,TGTGCCAGTAGTATCAGGGAGGACACTGAAGCTTTCTTT,CASSIREDTEAFF
.,TRBJ1-2,TRBV4-1,few,TGCGCCAGCAGCCAGAGGGACACCGACTATGGCTACACCTTC,CASSQRDTDYGYTF
TRBD2,TRBJ2-2,TRBV4-3,.,TGCGCCAGCAGCCAAGTAGCGGGGGGCGCGGCTCACGGGGAGCTGTTTTTT,CASSQVAGGAAHGELFF
.,TRBJ1-5,TRBV3-1/TRBV3-2,.,TGTGCCAGCAGGAGTCCAGGGAAGGAGAGCAATCAGCCCCAGCATTTT,CASRSPGKESNQPQHF
.,TRBJ1-1,TRBV19,.,TGTGCCAGTCGCATCGCAAGGAGCACTGAAGCTTTCTTT,CASRIARSTEAFF
.,TRBJ1-2,TRBV7-2,.,TGTGCCAGCAGCTTAGGCGCAGGCCCAAACTATGGCTACACCTTC,CASSLGAGPNYGYTF
.,TRBJ1-5,TRBV7-9,.,TGTGCCAGCAGCGCCCCGGGGGGCAATCAGCCCCAGCATTTT,CASSAPGGNQPQHF
.,TRBJ2-2,TRBV6-2/TRBV6-3,few,TGTGCCAGCAGTAGGGGACAACGGAACACCGGGGAGCTGTTTTTT,CASSRGQRNTGELFF
.,TRBJ1-5,TRBV10-3,once,TGTGCCATCAGTCCAGGGGTGGGCAATCAGCCCCAGCATTTT,CAISPGVGNQPQHF